One and the same sample provided the 18 T cell receptor beta chains below, sequenced in a study of T cells in Graves' hyperthyroidism and ophthalmopathy. It was RNA transcripts that yielded the amplified TCR beta CDR3 regions. RT-PCR in the first round (using the HTBI primer set) targeted the TCR CDR3. TCRdb independently ran MiXCR on the multiplex PCR reads; one entry per CDR3 protein. Among over 500,000 distinct CDR3 sequences listed, around 50% were seen once. Sequenced material: peripheral blood or thyroid tissue (not recorded which). All receptors come from an adult woman with Graves' disease, either hyperthyroidism or ophthalmopathy (not recorded which).

This clonotype has only a few counts. The chain combines TRBV2 with TRBJ2-7; TRBD2 matches at 10 bases. The CDR3 contains 13 residues. Germline assignment: CDR1 SNHLY and CDR2 FYNNEI. With V trimmed by 10 bases and J by 2 bases, 5 bases remained unmatched. This chain's CDR3 is CAIRLAGAYEQYF. CDR3 nucleotides: TGTGCCATCAGGCTAGCGGGAGCCTACGAGCAGTACTTC.

The chain joins TRBV7-9 to TRBJ2-5; D not resolved. Germline V gene lookup returns CDR1 SEHNR and CDR2 FQNEAQ (reference sequence). The CDR3 sequence is 14 residues long. V was pared by 5 bases and J by 3 bases, with 13 bases between. The CDR3: CASSHPEEEETQYF. The CDR3 DNA reads TGTGCCAGCAGCCACCCAGAAGAAGAAGAGACCCAGTACTTC.

This clonotype was seen more than once but under ten times. This sequence joins TRBV14 and TRBJ2-7, with a weak D call TRBD2 (6 bases). The V end lost 6 bases, the J end lost 7 bases, and 22 bases lay between the germline ends. Per germline, CDR1 SGHDN and CDR2 FVKESK. This CDR3 is built from 15 residues. In DNA form, the CDR3 reads TGTGCCAGCAGTTCCCCGGGACTCGGGGTAGGGGAGCAGTACTTC. Translating it yields CASSSPGLGVGEQYF.

This clonotype was counted ten times or more. The rearrangement links TRBV24-1 to TRBJ1-3; no clear D gene. V shed 2 bases and J shed 0 bases, with 7 bases lying between them. The CDR3 has 15 amino acids. Looked up from germline, CDR1 is KGHDR and CDR2 is SFDVKD. The CDR3 DNA reads as TGTGCCACCAGTGATTCTCGGACCTCTGGAAACACCATATATTTT. It specifies CATSDSRTSGNTIYF.

The chain carries TRBV24-1 and TRBJ2-7, with D tentatively TRBD1 (5 bases). Trimming removed 1 base at V and 3 bases at J, with 15 bases between. The CDR3 has 16 residues. Germline lookup yields CDR1 KGHDR and CDR2 SFDVKD. The DNA of the CDR3 is TGTGCCACCAGTGATTTAGTAGGACACTTACTCTACGAGCAGTACTTC. Amino acid sequence: CATSDLVGHLLYEQYF.

In the case of this clonotype: Possible read error: a much larger clone is one base away. V is TRBV2 and J is TRBJ1-1; D not resolved. CDR3 length equals 12 residues. Germline CDR1 reads SNHLY; CDR2 reads FYNNEI. The V and J ends lost 5 bases and 4 bases respectively, with 8 bases between them. The CDR3 region is CASSRLSTEAFF. In DNA form, the CDR3 reads TGTGCCAGCAGTAGGTTGAGCACTGAAGCTTTCTTT.

The chain links TRBV20-1 to TRBJ2-2; 13 bases line up with TRBD2. From germline, CDR1 is DFQATT and CDR2 SNEGSKA (reference sequence). The CDR3 spans 20 residues. The trim removed 5 bases at V and 7 bases at J, leaving 22 bases unmatched. The CDR3 DNA is TGCAGTGCTGGACCTAGCCCCGGGACTAGCGGGATATCTGGGGACGGGGAGCTGTTTTTT. As protein: CSAGPSPGTSGISGDGELFF.

CDR3 loop: CSVGITTEAFF. The CDR3, as DNA: TGCAGCGTGGGGATCACAACTGAAGCTTTCTTT. The rearrangement joins TRBV29-1 to TRBJ1-1; D gene uncertain. Trimming removed 6 bases from V and 5 bases from J, with 10 bases in between. The CDR3 runs to 11 residues. In germline, CDR1 is SQVTM, CDR2 ANQGSEA.

Ten or more counts support this clonotype. The rearrangement uses TRBV5-1 and TRBJ2-2; TRBD1 aligns across 11 bases. Germline V lookup: CDR1 SGHRS, CDR2 YFSETQ. V trimming: 0 bases; J trimming: 7 bases; junction bases outside the gene matches: 2. The CDR3 has 15 amino acids. CDR3 in DNA: TGCGCCAGCAGCTTGGCGGGACAGGGGGACGGGGAGCTGTTTTTT. Protein sequence: CASSLAGQGDGELFF.

The genes are TRBV12-3 or TRBV12-4 and TRBJ1-2; D is ambiguous. The CDR3 length is 13 residues. The germline V and J ends were trimmed by 3 bases and 6 bases, with 11 bases remaining between them. The CDR3 coding sequence is TGTGCCAGCAGTTTGCCTGGGCGGAATGGCTACACCTTC. It yields the protein CASSLPGRNGYTF.

The chain is built from TRBV25-1 and TRBJ1-6, with 7 bases matching TRBD1. The ends lost 10 bases at V and 11 bases at J; junction bases unmatched: 11. CDR3 size: 13 residues. The germline V gene has CDR1 MGHDK and CDR2 SYGVNS. This CDR3 is CATATGKGTPLHF. The CDR3 nucleotides read TGTGCCACCGCGACAGGGAAGGGGACACCCCTCCACTTT.

The chain uses TRBV9 and TRBJ2-2; TRBD1 agrees at 8 bases. CDR3 size: 19 residues. V lost 4 bases and J lost 0; bases outside the gene matches: 14. Germline V gene lookup returns CDR1 SGDLS and CDR2 YYNGEE. The DNA for the CDR3 is TGTGCCAGCAGCCAGCGTCACGACAGGGGACCTTCGAACACCGGGGAGCTGTTTTTT. This translates into CASSQRHDRGPSNTGELFF.

This chain's CDR3 is CASSTTDRGVGGELFF. CDR3 DNA: TGTGCCAGCAGTACGACGGACAGGGGTGTTGGCGGGGAGCTGTTTTTT. The rearrangement uses TRBV12-3 or TRBV12-4 and TRBJ2-2; 9 nucleotides align to TRBD1. V was clipped by 5 bases and J by 7 bases; unmatched bases: 11. CDR3 length: 16 residues.

This clonotype was seen repeatedly, ten times or more. V gene TRBV5-4 combines with J gene TRBJ1-2; D possibly corresponds to TRBD1 (6 bases). The ends were cut back, 9 bases at V and 11 bases at J, with 8 bases in the middle. The CDR3 loop spans 8 amino acids. Germline CDR1 is SGHNT and CDR2 is YYREEE (reference sequence). For the CDR3, the DNA is TGTGCCAAACAGGGTTACACCTTC. Translated: CAKQGYTF.

This clonotype was counted at least ten times. The chain has TRBV7-9 and TRBJ2-6; a possible D gene is TRBD1 (5 bases). Between the trimmed V and J ends, which lost 6 bases and 4 bases, there was a span of 13 bases. The CDR3 consists of 15 residues. Germline lookup yields CDR1 SEHNR and CDR2 FQNEAQ (reference sequence). CDR3 in amino acids: CASRSQGPGANVLTF. DNA for the CDR3: TGTGCCAGCAGGTCGCAGGGCCCCGGGGCCAACGTCCTGACTTTC.

The rearrangement links TRBV10-3 to TRBJ1-1; D gene unclear. Trimming pared 3 bases from V and 1 base from J, leaving 9 bases between. Germline V CDR1 and CDR2: ENHRY, SYGVKD. The CDR3 has 14 amino acids. The CDR3 nucleotides are TGTGCCATCAGTGATACGGTACCGAACACTGAAGCTTTCTTT. This gives the protein CAISDTVPNTEAFF.

V gene TRBV9 combines with J gene TRBJ2-5; TRBD1 matches at 10 bases. Germline V gene data show CDR1 as SGDLS and CDR2 as YYNGEE. This CDR3 spans 16 amino acids. V trimming: 0 bases; J trimming: 1 base; junction bases outside the gene matches: 3. CDR3 residues: CASSVETGGSQETQYF. The DNA for the CDR3 is TGTGCCAGCAGCGTAGAGACAGGGGGCAGCCAAGAGACCCAGTACTTC.

This clonotype was found a few times. The V call is TRBV27, the J call TRBJ1-5; D is unclear. Trimming removed 1 base from V and 4 bases from J, with 5 bases in between. The CDR3 totals 13 residues. Per the germline V gene, CDR1 is MNHEY and CDR2 is SMNVEV (reference sequence). The CDR3 bases are TGTGCCAGCAGTTTATTTGGAAATCAGCCCCAGCATTTT. Amino acids: CASSLFGNQPQHF.